This entry concerns a single T cell receptor beta chain. This specimen belongs to a study of blood T cell repertoires in COVID-19. Whole-study context: PBMCs, B-cell-depleted T cells, or T cells were the source of the cDNA or gDNA that made up the material.

Method: immunoSEQ multiplex PCR; TCRdb's copy keeps in-frame clones and lacks some. The sample includes 300,000 to 500,000 clones, 70% to 90% of them seen just once. There are 13 residues in the CDR3. Material: PBMCs or T cells enriched from blood (not recorded which). This receptor was identified in a woman in her twenties or thirties with acute COVID-19. The chain has TRBV21-1 and TRBJ1-5; the tabulated D call, TRBD1, remains unverified against the DNA. TRBV21-1 is annotated as a pseudogene. This CDR3 reads CASNGQGHQPQHF. The CDR3 nucleotides read TGTGCCAGCAACGGACAGGGACATCAGCCCCAGCATTTT.